The rows below give T cell receptor beta chains drawn from one sample of a study of vaccination and CD4 T cells after COVID-19. These TCRs' antigens remain unknown. MiXCR was run by TCRdb on the PCR reads, yielding one entry per CDR3 protein. This sample has roughly 16,000 distinct CDR3 sequences; more than 65% occur once, and the top ten carry around 9.5%. Here the sequenced sample was CD4+ T cells from blood, cultured in vitro, taken after SARS-CoV-2 vaccination. These receptors came from a human donor who received a COVID-19 vaccine. Both conserved end residues are part of each CDR3. The D gene is left open where the match is weak.

TRBV12-3/TRBV12-4	TRBD1	TRBJ1-6	CASSRTGAKSSYNSPLHF
TRBV20-1	.	TRBJ1-1	CSARGRPGQRSNTEAFF
TRBV6-2/TRBV6-3	.	TRBJ1-5	CASSAPGVGNQPQHF
TRBV6-5	.	TRBJ2-7	CASSYRRGEQYF
TRBV10-1	TRBD1	TRBJ2-7	CASISDRTPYEQYF
TRBV6-1	TRBD2	TRBJ2-1	CASSLDRGGSSYNEQFF
TRBV6-5	.	TRBJ2-2	CASSYGTGGNEQYFGPGTGELFF
TRBV20-1	.	TRBJ1-6	CSARDRESSYNSPLHF
TRBV19	.	TRBJ1-6	CASSIQDRNSPLHF
TRBV12-3/TRBV12-4	.	TRBJ1-2	CASSSDSSYGYTF
TRBV7-7	.	TRBJ2-1	CASSLVLGNEQFF
TRBV2	TRBD2	TRBJ2-7	CASRPGTSGGDYEQYF
TRBV11-3	TRBD2	TRBJ2-1	CASSLDREDSFQFF
TRBV7-9	.	TRBJ1-2	CASSQGSGTDNYGYTF
TRBV7-8	TRBD2	TRBJ2-2	CASSLGGANTGELFF
TRBV24-1	TRBD2	TRBJ2-3	CATSDPSGIAGVTDTQYF
TRBV20-1	TRBD1	TRBJ2-7	CSARDWDRGYEQYF
TRBV20-1	TRBD1	TRBJ1-6	CSAHGQADSPLHF